The 11 T cell receptor beta chains below all came from one sample that was sequenced in a study of cytomegalovirus exposure and HLA in healthy donors. Amplification used 60 Vbeta primers and 13 Jbeta primers. TCRdb's copy holds only in-frame clones and misses some; the assay was immunoSEQ multiplex PCR. The top ten clones hold around 5% of a sample with over 150,000 clones, about four fifths of them seen once. Sequencing used PBMCs. The receptors stem from a man younger than 45 in good health and CMV-seronegative.

V is TRBV2 and J is TRBJ1-5, with D possibly matching TRBD1 (6 bases). Germline values: CDR1 SNHLY, CDR2 FYNNEI. The CDR3 is 15 residues long. With 3 bases removed from V and 9 bases from J, the gap between germline ends came to 18 bases. The CDR3 protein is CASSEFYGQGMPQHF. The CDR3 bases are TGTGCCAGCAGTGAGTTCTACGGGCAGGGGATGCCCCAGCATTTT.

The chain employs TRBV30 and TRBJ1-2; D ambiguous. V shed 0 bases and J shed 8 bases, with 10 bases lying between them. Per the germline V gene, CDR1 is GTSNPN and CDR2 is SVGIG (reference sequence). This CDR3 region has 12 residues. CDR3 protein: CAWSVRLSGYTF. The CDR3 region has the DNA TGTGCCTGGAGTGTACGACTTTCGGGCTACACCTTC.

The rearrangement uses TRBV6-5 and TRBJ1-3; unclear D gene. The germline CDR1 and CDR2 sequences are MNHEY and SVGAGI. The CDR3 length is 15 residues. Trimming took 4 bases from V and 2 from J, leaving 12 bases between them. In nucleotides, the CDR3 is TGTGCCAGCAGTTCCACAGCGGGTGCTGGAAACACCATATATTTT. This translates into CASSSTAGAGNTIYF.

CDR3 loop: CASSSLGGARNEQFF. The CDR3 DNA is TGTGCCAGCAGTTCCCTAGGGGGGGCGCGGAATGAGCAGTTCTTC. The chain links TRBV28 to TRBJ2-1, with a possible D match to TRBD2 (7 bases). Between the trimmed V and J ends, which lost 4 bases and 7 bases, there was a span of 17 bases. Germline CDR1 is MDHEN and CDR2 is SYDVKM. The CDR3 is 15 amino acids.

The chain joins TRBV5-1 to TRBJ1-1; 10 bases fit TRBD1. The length of the CDR3 is 14 residues. Looked up from germline, CDR1 is SGHRS and CDR2 is YFSETQ. V shed 4 bases and J 4 bases; nucleotides not matched to a gene: 4. The CDR3 coding sequence is TGCGCCAGCAGCCGGGACAGGGGTATCACTGAAGCTTTCTTT. Its translation is CASSRDRGITEAFF.

This clone turned up a few times. This rearrangement joins TRBV7-2 to TRBJ2-5, with TRBD2 matching 10 bases. With the DNA end fitting TRBJ2-7 better, the J assignment may be wrong. Germline loops: CDR1 SGHTA, CDR2 FQGNSA. The CDR3 consists of 15 residues. Written as DNA, the CDR3 is TGTGCCAGCAGCTGGACTAGCGGTCCCCCTTACGAGCAGTACTTC. Protein sequence: CASSWTSGPPYEQYF.

There are a few counts of this clone. This chain uses TRBV7-3 with TRBJ2-7; 7 bases agree with TRBD1. With 0 bases clipped from V and 5 bases from J, the junction kept 7 bases outside the gene matches. CDR1 is SGHTA, CDR2 FQGTGA, per germline. This CDR3 contains 15 residues. The CDR3 DNA reads as TGTGCCAGCAGCTTAACCGGACAGGTGGTCGACGAGCAGTACTTC. Its protein is CASSLTGQVVDEQYF.

The genes are TRBV2 and TRBJ1-1, with 9 bases lining up with TRBD1. The germline V gene has CDR1 SNHLY and CDR2 FYNNEI. CDR3 size: 14 residues. The V segment lost 6 bases and the J segment 3 bases; nucleotides outside the gene matches: 5. The CDR3 protein is CASSSNRGHTEAFF. CDR3 DNA sequence: TGTGCCAGCAGCTCAAACAGGGGGCACACTGAAGCTTTCTTT.

The genes are TRBV19 and TRBJ1-2, with D maybe TRBD1 (5 bases). The V gene's germline CDR1 is LNHDA and CDR2 SQIVND (reference sequence). The V and J ends lost 5 bases and 4 bases respectively, with 11 bases between them. The CDR3 has 13 residues. CDR3 in DNA: TGTGCCAGTAGTGTCCCAGGGATCTATGGCTACACCTTC. This encodes CASSVPGIYGYTF.

This chain links TRBV18 with TRBJ2-3; 10 bases align to TRBD2. V was clipped by 0 bases and J by 5 bases; unmatched bases: 8. Germline V lookup: CDR1 KGHSH, CDR2 LQKENI. The CDR3 length is 17 residues. The CDR3 region has the DNA TGTGCCAGCTCACCACCGGGAGTAGCGGGAGGAGGAGATACGCAGTATTTT. Residues: CASSPPGVAGGGDTQYF.

This sequence joins TRBV28 and TRBJ2-7; 8 bases align to TRBD2. Germline values: CDR1 MDHEN, CDR2 SYDVKM. The CDR3 extends over 15 amino acids. Losses at the gene ends were 8 bases for V and 6 bases for J; bases not matched to a gene: 15. The CDR3 spells CASLTAGGPGVEQYF. The CDR3 DNA follows: TGTGCCAGCCTCACTGCGGGGGGCCCAGGGGTCGAGCAGTACTTC.